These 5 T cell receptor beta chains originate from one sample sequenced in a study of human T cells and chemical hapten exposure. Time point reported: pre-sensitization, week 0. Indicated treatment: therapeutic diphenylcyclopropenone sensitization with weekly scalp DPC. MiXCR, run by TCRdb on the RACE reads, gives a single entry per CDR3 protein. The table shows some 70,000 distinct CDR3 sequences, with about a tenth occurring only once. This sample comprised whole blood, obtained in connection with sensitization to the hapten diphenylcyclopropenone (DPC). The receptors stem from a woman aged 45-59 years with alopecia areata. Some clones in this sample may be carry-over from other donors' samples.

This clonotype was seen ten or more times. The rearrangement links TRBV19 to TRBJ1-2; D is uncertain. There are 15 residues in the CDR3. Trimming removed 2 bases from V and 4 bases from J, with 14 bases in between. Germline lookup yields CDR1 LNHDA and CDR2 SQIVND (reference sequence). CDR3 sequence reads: CASSINTVQSYGYTF. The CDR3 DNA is TGTGCCAGTAGTATAAACACGGTTCAATCCTATGGCTACACCTTC. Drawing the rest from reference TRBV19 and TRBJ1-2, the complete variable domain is DGGITQSPKYLFRKEGQNVTLSCEQNLNHDAMYWYRQDPGQGLRLIYYSQIVNDFQKGDIAEGYSVSREKKESFPLTVTSAQKNPTAFYLCASSINTVQSYGYTFGSGTRLTVV.

Here the CDR3 reads CSVEDIYSYNEQFF. CDR3 coding DNA: TGCAGCGTTGAGGACATTTACTCCTACAATGAGCAGTTCTTC. This chain links TRBV29-1 with TRBJ2-1; maybe TRBD1 (5 bases). The CDR3 length is 14 residues. CDR1 is SQVTM, CDR2 ANQGSEA, per germline. Trimming shortened V by 3 bases and J by 0 bases, and 9 bases separated the two germline ends.

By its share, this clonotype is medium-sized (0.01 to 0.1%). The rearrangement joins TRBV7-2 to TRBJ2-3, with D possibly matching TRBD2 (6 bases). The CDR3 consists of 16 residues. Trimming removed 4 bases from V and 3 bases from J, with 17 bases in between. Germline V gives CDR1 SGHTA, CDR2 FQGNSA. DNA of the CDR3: TGTGCCAGCAGCTCCCCTGGCGGGGAGTGGACAGATACGCAGTATTTT. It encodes CASSSPGGEWTDTQYF.

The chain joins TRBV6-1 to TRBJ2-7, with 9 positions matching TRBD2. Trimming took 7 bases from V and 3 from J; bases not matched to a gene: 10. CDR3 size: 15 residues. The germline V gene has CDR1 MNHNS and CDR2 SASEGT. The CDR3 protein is CASNKEAGGSYEQYF. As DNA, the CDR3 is TGTGCCAGCAATAAGGAAGCGGGAGGAAGCTACGAGCAGTACTTC.

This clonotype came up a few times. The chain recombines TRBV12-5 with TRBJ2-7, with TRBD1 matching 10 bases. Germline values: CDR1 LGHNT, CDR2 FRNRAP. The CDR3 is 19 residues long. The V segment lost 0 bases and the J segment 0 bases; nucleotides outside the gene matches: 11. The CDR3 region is CASGLVLGQGTPSSYEQYF. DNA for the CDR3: TGTGCTAGTGGTTTGGTACTGGGACAGGGGACACCCAGCTCCTACGAGCAGTACTTC. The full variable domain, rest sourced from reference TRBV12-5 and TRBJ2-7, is DARVTQTPRHKVTEMGQEVTMRCQPILGHNTVFWYRQTMMQGLELLAYFRNRAPLDDSGMPKDRFSAEMPDATLATLKIQPSEPRDSAVYFCASGLVLGQGTPSSYEQYFGPGTRLTVT.